The entry that follows covers one T cell receptor beta chain sequence. What it binds is not known. Unmatched junction bases numbered 5, after V lost 6 bases and J lost 6 bases. Germline V lookup: CDR1 MNHEY, CDR2 SVGAGI. The CDR3 extends over 14 amino acids. The data stem from a study of blood T cells in healthy people across ages. Study-wide background: When template switching was applied, about one barcoded beta molecule was captured per two T cells.

The authors ran a second PCR of about 7 to 11 cycles using a sample-barcoded 5' primer and a J-beta primer mix. Each cDNA was tagged by a template-switch adaptor containing 12 random nucleotides. TCRdb redid the calling of the 5' RACE reads with MiXCR, one entry per CDR3 protein. In the table there are roughly 800,000 distinct CDR3 sequences, about 62% of which are singletons. Study-wide points: More naive CD4+ cells and higher diversity were found in long-lived than in aged donors.

The J gene is TRBJ2-7, the V gene TRBV6-5; 13 nucleotides align to TRBD2. Sequenced sample: blood. This receptor was identified in a man younger than 45 in good health. DNA for the CDR3: TGTGCCAGCAGAAGGACTAGCGGGAGCGGCGAGCAGTACTTC. Translated: CASRRTSGSGEQYF.